This paragraph reports one T cell receptor beta chain. The antigen remains undetermined. V shed 1 base and J shed 7 bases, with 14 bases lying between them. This CDR3 contains 15 residues. Per the germline V gene, CDR1 is LNHNV and CDR2 is YYDKDF (reference sequence). The sample originates from a study of beta chain features in type 1 diabetes. Findings and limits, study-wide: A moderate, significant TCRB CDR3 shortening appeared in type 1 diabetes across four CD4+ subsets. For patients, the naive, central memory and Treg TCRB repertoires appeared more alike than for healthy donors.

Expressed TCRB transcripts were sequenced because the entire RNA isolate underwent reverse transcription. The assay was immunoSEQ multiplex PCR, and TCRdb's table has in-frame clones only and misses some. This table has 300,000 to 400,000 clones, 8% appearing once. The V gene is TRBV15, the J gene TRBJ2-1; D not resolved. Specimen: central memory CD4+ T cells from blood. This receptor was taken from a woman aged 18-29 years in good health. This CDR3 reads CATSRVSVATNEQFF. The CDR3 DNA follows: TGTGCCACCAGCAGAGTCTCGGTGGCTACAAATGAGCAGTTCTTC. Variable domain in full (rest from reference TRBV15 and TRBJ2-1): DAMVIQNPRYQVTQFGKPVTLSCSQTLNHNVMYWYQQKSSQAPKLLFHYYDKDFNNEADTPDNFQSRRPNTSFCFLDIRSPGLGDTAMYLCATSRVSVATNEQFFGPGTRLTVL.